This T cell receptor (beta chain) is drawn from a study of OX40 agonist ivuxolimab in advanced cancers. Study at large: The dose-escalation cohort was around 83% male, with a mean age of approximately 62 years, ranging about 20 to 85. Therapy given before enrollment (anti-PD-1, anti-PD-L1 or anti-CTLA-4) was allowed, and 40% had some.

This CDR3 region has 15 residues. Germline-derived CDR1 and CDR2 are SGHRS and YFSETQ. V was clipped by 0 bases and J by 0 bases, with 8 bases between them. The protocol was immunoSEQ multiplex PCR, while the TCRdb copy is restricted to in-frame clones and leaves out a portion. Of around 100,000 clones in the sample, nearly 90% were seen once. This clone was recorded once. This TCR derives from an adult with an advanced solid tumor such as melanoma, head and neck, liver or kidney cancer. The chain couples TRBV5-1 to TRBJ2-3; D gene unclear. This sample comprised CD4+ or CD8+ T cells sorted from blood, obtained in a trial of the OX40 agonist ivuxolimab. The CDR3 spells CASSLDEPSTDTQYF. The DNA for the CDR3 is TGCGCCAGCAGCTTGGACGAACCTAGCACAGATACGCAGTATTTT.